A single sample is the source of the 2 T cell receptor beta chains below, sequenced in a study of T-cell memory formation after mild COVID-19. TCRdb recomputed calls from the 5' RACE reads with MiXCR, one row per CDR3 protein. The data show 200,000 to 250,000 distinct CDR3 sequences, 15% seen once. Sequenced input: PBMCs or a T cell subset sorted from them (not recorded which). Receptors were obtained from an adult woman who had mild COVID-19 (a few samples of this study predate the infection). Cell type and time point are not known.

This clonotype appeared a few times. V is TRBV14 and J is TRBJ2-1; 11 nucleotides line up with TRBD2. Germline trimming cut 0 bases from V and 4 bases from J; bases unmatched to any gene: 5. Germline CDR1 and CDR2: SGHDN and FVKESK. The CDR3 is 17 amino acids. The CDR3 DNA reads TGTGCCAGCAGCCAAGATACGACTAGCGGGATATACAATGAGCAGTTCTTC. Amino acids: CASSQDTTSGIYNEQFF.

The DNA for the CDR3 is TGTGCCAGCAGCTCCACTAGCGACACCTACGAGCAGTACTTC. Its protein is CASSSTSDTYEQYF. This chain connects TRBV7-2 to TRBJ2-7; 7 bases fit TRBD2. J gave up 2 bases and V 4 bases, and 5 bases lay outside the gene matches. CDR3 length: 14 amino acids. Germline V gene lookup returns CDR1 SGHTA and CDR2 FQGNSA.